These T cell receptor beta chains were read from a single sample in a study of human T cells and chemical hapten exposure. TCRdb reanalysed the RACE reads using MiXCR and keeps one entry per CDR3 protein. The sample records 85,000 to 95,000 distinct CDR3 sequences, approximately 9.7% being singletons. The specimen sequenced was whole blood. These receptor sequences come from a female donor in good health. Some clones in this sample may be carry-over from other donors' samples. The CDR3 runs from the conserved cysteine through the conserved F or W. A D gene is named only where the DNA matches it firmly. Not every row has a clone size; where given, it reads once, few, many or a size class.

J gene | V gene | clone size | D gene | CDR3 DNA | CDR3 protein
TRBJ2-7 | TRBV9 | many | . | TGTGCCAGCAGCGTAGGAGGGGATTCGACCTACGAGCAGTACTTC | CASSVGGDSTYEQYF
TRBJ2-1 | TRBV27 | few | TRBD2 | TGTGCCAGCAGTTTATCGAAACTCCGACTAGCGGGAGGGCCCAATGAGCAGTTCTTC | CASSLSKLRLAGGPNEQFF
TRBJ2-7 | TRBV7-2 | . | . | TGTGCCAGCAGCTTAGATCCTAGCTCGTTCTACGAGCAGTACTTC | CASSLDPSSFYEQYF
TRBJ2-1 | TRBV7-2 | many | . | TGTGCCAGCAGCTTAGTTGGCAATGAGCAGTTCTTC | CASSLVGNEQFF
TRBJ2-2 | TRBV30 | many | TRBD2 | TGTGCCTGGAGTGTTCTAGCGCGGGGGAGCGGGGAGCTGTTTTTT | CAWSVLARGSGELFF
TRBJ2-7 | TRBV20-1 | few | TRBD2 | TGCAGTGCCCCCAGGCTAGCGGGCTCCTACGAGCAGTACTTC | CSAPRLAGSYEQYF
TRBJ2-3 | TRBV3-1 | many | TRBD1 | TGTGCCAGCAGCCAAGGAGGACAGGGAAAACATACGCAGTATTTT | CASSQGGQGKHTQYF
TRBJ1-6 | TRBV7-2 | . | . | TGTGCCAGCAGCTTGGGCAGGGCGAGCGCCTATAATTCACCCCTCCACTTT | CASSLGRASAYNSPLHF
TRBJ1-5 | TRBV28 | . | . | TGTGCCAGCAGTTTATGGGCCGGGGGTACCAATCAGCCCCAGCATTTT | CASSLWAGGTNQPQHF
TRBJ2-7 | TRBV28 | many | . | TGTGCCAGCAGGCGGACTCCTGAATCCTACGAGCAGTACTTC | CASRRTPESYEQYF
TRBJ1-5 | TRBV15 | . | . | TGTGCCGCCAGCAGAGAACAGGTCAATCAGCCCCAGCATTTT | CAASREQVNQPQHF
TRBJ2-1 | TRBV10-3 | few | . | TGTGCCATCAGCCCAGGTGCCTCCTACAATGAGCAGTTCTTC | CAISPGASYNEQFF
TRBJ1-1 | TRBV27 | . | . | TGTGCCAGCAGTTTATCAAGGTACACTGAAGCTTTCTTT | CASSLSRYTEAFF
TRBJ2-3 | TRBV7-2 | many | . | TGTGCCAGCAGCCGGACCCTAGGGGGCACAGATACGCAGTATTTT | CASSRTLGGTDTQYF
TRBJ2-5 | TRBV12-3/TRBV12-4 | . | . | TGTGCCAGCAGTCTCCTAGGGACTCTGGAAGAGACCCAGTACTTC | CASSLLGTLEETQYF
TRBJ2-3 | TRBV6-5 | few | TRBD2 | TGTGCCAGCAGTTACTCCGGGGGGTCCCCGGATACGCAGTATTTT | CASSYSGGSPDTQYF
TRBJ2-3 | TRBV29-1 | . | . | TGCAGCGTTGATGAGGGGTCAGATACGCAGTATTTT | CSVDEGSDTQYF
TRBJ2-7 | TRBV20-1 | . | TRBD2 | TGCAGTGCTAGAGACAGAACTAGCGTATACTCCTACGAGCAGTACTTC | CSARDRTSVYSYEQYF
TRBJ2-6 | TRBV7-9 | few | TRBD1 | TGTGCCAGCAGCGCTTTTGGGAACAGGGGGCGGGACCCTGGGGCCAACGTCCTGACTTTC | CASSAFGNRGRDPGANVLTF
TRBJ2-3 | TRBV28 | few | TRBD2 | TGTGCCAGCAGTATCGTCACTAGCGGGAGTACAGATACGCAGTATTTT | CASSIVTSGSTDTQYF
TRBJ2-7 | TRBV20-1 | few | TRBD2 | TGCAGTGCTCGAGCGGGAGAATTTTTGGGCTACGAGCAGTACTTC | CSARAGEFLGYEQYF
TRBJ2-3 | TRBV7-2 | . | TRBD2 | TGTGCCAGCAGCTTAGTCTGGCTAGCGGGCGACTACACAGATACGCAGTATTTT | CASSLVWLAGDYTDTQYF
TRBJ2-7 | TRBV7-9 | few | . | TGTGCCAGCAGCTCAGGGGACAATTACTACGAGCAGTACTTC | CASSSGDNYYEQYF
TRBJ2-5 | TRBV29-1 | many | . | TGCAGCGTCGTAGCACCAGAGACCCAGTACTTC | CSVVAPETQYF
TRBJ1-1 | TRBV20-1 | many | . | TGCCAGGGCGGGGCGAACACTGAAGCTTTCTTT | CQGGANTEAFF
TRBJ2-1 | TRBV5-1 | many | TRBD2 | TGCGCCAGCAGCTTGAGGTCTAGCGGTTACAATGAGCAGTTCTTC | CASSLRSSGYNEQFF
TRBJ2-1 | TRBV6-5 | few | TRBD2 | TGTGCCAGCAGGAGGGGACTAGGAGTCAATGAGCAGTTCTTC | CASRRGLGVNEQFF
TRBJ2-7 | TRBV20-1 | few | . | TGCAGTGCTAGAGATCCGGCTAGCGACTACGAGCAGTACTTC | CSARDPASDYEQYF
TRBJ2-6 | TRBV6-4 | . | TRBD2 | TGTGCCAGCAGTGGGACTAGCGGACCCTCTGGGGCCAACGTCCTGACTTTC | CASSGTSGPSGANVLTF
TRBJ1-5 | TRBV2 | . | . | TGTGCCAGCAGCGTCAGGGGACACTTTTATAGCAATCAGCCCCAGCATTTT | CASSVRGHFYSNQPQHF
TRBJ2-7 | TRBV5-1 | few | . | TGCGCCAGCAGCTTGGCCCTGGGAGCAGAAGTCTACGAGCAGTACTTC | CASSLALGAEVYEQYF
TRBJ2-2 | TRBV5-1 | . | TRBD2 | TGCGCCAGCAGCTCCCAGATAGCGGGACCGAACACCGGGGAGCTGTTTTTT | CASSSQIAGPNTGELFF
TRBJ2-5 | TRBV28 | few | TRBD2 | TGTGCCAGCAGCACGGGGGGGACTTTGGGGGAGACCCAGTACTTC | CASSTGGTLGETQYF
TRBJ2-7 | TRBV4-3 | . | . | TGCGCCAGCAGCCAAGATGTAGAAGGGGTGCAGTACTTC | CASSQDVEGVQYF
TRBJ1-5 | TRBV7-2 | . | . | TGTGCCAGCAGTCGACAGAACAATCAGCCCCAGCATTTT | CASSRQNNQPQHF
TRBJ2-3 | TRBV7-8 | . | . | TGTGCCAGCAGCTTAGGGGCCCGGTTAGATACGCAGTATTTT | CASSLGARLDTQYF
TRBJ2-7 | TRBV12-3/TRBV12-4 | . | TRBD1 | TGTGCCAGCAGTTGGACAGGGTTCGAGCAGTACTTC | CASSWTGFEQYF
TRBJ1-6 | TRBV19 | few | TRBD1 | TGTGCCAGTAGTATTGGGACAGGGGGTAATTCACCCCTCCACTTT | CASSIGTGGNSPLHF
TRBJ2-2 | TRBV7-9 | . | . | TGTGCCAGCAGCTTCTTGCAGGGTGAAGACACCGGGGAGCTGTTTTTT | CASSFLQGEDTGELFF
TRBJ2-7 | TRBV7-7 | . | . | TGTGCTAGCAGCTCCGACTGGGGGTACGAGCAGTACTTC | CASSSDWGYEQYF